This passage covers 27 T cell receptor beta chains from one sample sequenced in a study of blood T cell repertoires in COVID-19 (dated by TCRdb to 2020 to 2022). Library preparation employed the immunoSEQ multiplex PCR assay. TCRdb provides this immuneACCESS table in a form limited to in-frame rearrangements. Some clones are lacking; in checked studies, under half of them reflect an unresolved V gene, and why the rest are absent is not known. For this sample there are more than 200,000 clones; 80% to 90% appear just once. The biggest ten clones account for about 1.3% of the sample. The sequenced sample was peripheral blood. These receptors all stem from a man at least 80 years old with acute or convalescent COVID-19.

This chain uses TRBV27 with TRBJ2-2; possible D gene TRBD2, 6 bases. Germline CDR1 is MNHEY and CDR2 is SMNVEV (reference sequence). V lost 0 bases and J 1 base, leaving 9 bases between the germline ends. The CDR3 covers 16 residues. DNA for the CDR3: TGTGCCAGCAGTTTATCGAGCGGGTGGAACACCGGGGAGCTGTTTTTT. This sequence encodes CASSLSSGWNTGELFF.

The rearrangement joins TRBV19 to TRBJ1-1; D gene uncertain. The germline V gene has CDR1 LNHDA and CDR2 SQIVND (reference sequence). This CDR3 contains 15 residues. Trimming stripped 1 base from V and 5 bases from J, with 14 bases between. The CDR3 protein is CASSIVEGAGTEAFF. CDR3 nucleotide sequence: TGTGCCAGTAGTATAGTCGAGGGAGCAGGAACTGAAGCTTTCTTT.

The rearrangement joins TRBV19 to TRBJ2-1, with TRBD1 matching over 8 bases. Per the germline V gene, CDR1 is LNHDA and CDR2 is SQIVND (reference sequence). V gave up 7 bases and J gave up 6 bases; unmatched junction bases: 11. CDR3 length: 15 amino acids. CDR3 nucleotides: TGTGCCAGTATTGGCGCAGGGGGCAGCTTCAATGAGCAGTTCTTC. Encoded protein: CASIGAGGSFNEQFF. Supplemented by reference TRBV19 and TRBJ2-1, the full variable domain reads DGGITQSPKYLFRKEGQNVTLSCEQNLNHDAMYWYRQDPGQGLRLIYYSQIVNDFQKGDIAEGYSVSREKKESFPLTVTSAQKNPTAFYLCASIGAGGSFNEQFFGPGTRLTVL.

A single count supports this clone. The rearrangement links TRBV7-9 to TRBJ2-1; weak D call: TRBD1 (7 bases). Trimming removed 4 bases from V and 0 bases from J, with 19 bases in between. Germline V gene data show CDR1 as SEHNR and CDR2 as FQNEAQ (reference sequence). There are 18 residues in the CDR3. The DNA for the CDR3 is TGTGCCAGCAGCTCGGGGGAAGGGGGCCGAAGCTCCTACAATGAGCAGTTCTTC. Protein sequence: CASSSGEGGRSSYNEQFF.

The chain joins TRBV7-3 to TRBJ2-7, with TRBD2 matching over 9 bases. With V trimmed by 8 bases and J by 6 bases, 8 bases remained unmatched. The germline V gene encodes CDR1 SGHTA and CDR2 FQGTGA. The CDR3 is 13 amino acids. CDR3 coding DNA: TGTGCCAGCGGAGGCGGGGGGGCCTCCGAGCAGTACTTC. Its translation is CASGGGGASEQYF.

V is TRBV25-1 and J is TRBJ1-1; D gene uncertain. V was clipped by 4 bases and J by 1 base, with 10 bases between them. Germline CDR1 MGHDK, CDR2 SYGVNS. The CDR3 contains 14 residues. The CDR3: CASSGQPGNTEAFF. The DNA for the CDR3 is TGTGCCAGCAGTGGGCAGCCGGGGAACACTGAAGCTTTCTTT.

The chain joins TRBV6-5 to TRBJ1-5; D unresolved. Germline V gives CDR1 MNHEY, CDR2 SVGAGI. The ends were cut back, 3 bases at V and 7 bases at J, with 10 bases in the middle. This CDR3 comprises 13 residues. The CDR3: CASSYRVGQPQHF. Written as DNA, the CDR3 is TGTGCCAGCAGTTATCGGGTCGGGCAGCCCCAGCATTTT.

The rearrangement joins TRBV7-3 to TRBJ2-7, with D perhaps TRBD1 (6 bases). Germline CDR1 is SGHTA and CDR2 is FQGTGA. V lost 5 bases and J lost 2, with 13 bases in between. The CDR3 covers 14 residues. The chain's CDR3 is CASSPSGQTYEQYF. The CDR3 bases are TGTGCCAGCAGCCCGTCGGGACAAACCTACGAGCAGTACTTC.

The chain recombines TRBV7-2 with TRBJ1-2, with a possible D match to TRBD1 (6 bases). The CDR3 loop spans 13 amino acids. V lost 5 bases to trimming and J lost 3 bases, with 10 bases between them. CDR1 is SGHTA and CDR2 is FQGNSA in the germline V gene. The CDR3 here is CASSPGQHYGYTF. The CDR3, as DNA: TGTGCCAGCAGCCCCGGACAGCACTATGGCTACACCTTC. The whole variable domain, remainder taken from reference TRBV7-2 and TRBJ1-2, is GAGVSQSPSNKVTEKGKDVELRCDPISGHTALYWYRQSLGQGLEFLIYFQGNSAPDKSGLPSDRFSAERTGGSVSTLTIQRTQQEDSAVYLCASSPGQHYGYTFGSGTRLTVV.

The chain has TRBV18 and TRBJ1-6; TRBD1 agrees at 10 bases. V trimming: 3 bases; J trimming: 6 bases; junction bases outside the gene matches: 11. The CDR3 length is 18 residues. Germline CDR1 reads KGHSH; CDR2 reads LQKENI. This chain's CDR3 is CASSPLPTGGEGNSPLHF. Written as DNA, the CDR3 is TGTGCCAGCTCACCGTTACCGACAGGGGGCGAGGGTAATTCACCCCTCCACTTT.

This sequence joins TRBV9 and TRBJ1-3; TRBD1 is a possible D gene (6 bases). CDR3 length equals 14 residues. The ends were cut back, 3 bases at V and 4 bases at J, with 11 bases in the middle. The germline gives CDR1 SGDLS, CDR2 YYNGEE. DNA of the CDR3: TGTGCCAGCAGCGGAACAGGGTCCGGAAACACCATATATTTT. This codes for CASSGTGSGNTIYF.

In its sample, this clone was seen once. The chain is built from TRBV7-2 and TRBJ1-1, with TRBD1 as a possible D gene (5 bases). Germline CDR1 is SGHTA and CDR2 is FQGNSA. This CDR3 has 13 amino acids. V gave up 3 bases and J gave up 6 bases, with 11 bases separating them. Here the CDR3 reads CASSFRVFAEAFF. The CDR3 DNA reads as TGTGCCAGCAGCTTCAGGGTTTTTGCTGAAGCTTTCTTT.

This clone was counted a single time. The V gene is TRBV6-2 or TRBV6-3, the J gene TRBJ2-1; D possibly corresponds to TRBD1 (6 bases). CDR1 and CDR2 from the germline V gene are MNHEY and SVGEGT. The CDR3 sequence is 14 residues long. With 5 bases removed from V and 1 base from J, the gap between germline ends came to 9 bases. The CDR3 loop is CASSQGQSYNEQFF. CDR3 nucleotide sequence: TGTGCCAGCAGTCAGGGGCAATCCTACAATGAGCAGTTCTTC.

This chain links TRBV11-2 with TRBJ1-2, with TRBD1 as a possible D gene (5 bases). The CDR3 covers 13 residues. CDR1 and CDR2 (germline): SGHAT, FQNNGV. Trimming removed 0 bases from V and 6 bases from J, with 8 bases in between. The CDR3 is CASSLDKGNGYTF. DNA of the CDR3: TGTGCCAGCAGCTTAGATAAGGGGAATGGCTACACCTTC.

On this clone itself: The same CDR3 also results from other DNA sequences found in this sample. This sequence joins TRBV14 and TRBJ2-5; D gene unclear. The V gene lost 2 bases and the J gene lost 4 bases, with 5 bases spanning the gap. The CDR3 covers 12 residues. From germline, CDR1 is SGHDN and CDR2 FVKESK. CDR3 sequence reads: CASSQWRETQYF. The CDR3 DNA reads TGTGCCAGCAGCCAATGGAGAGAGACCCAGTACTTC.

The chain is built from TRBV19 and TRBJ1-1; 7 bases match TRBD1. This CDR3 comprises 15 residues. Germline V gene lookup returns CDR1 LNHDA and CDR2 SQIVND (reference sequence). V shed 4 bases, J shed 1 base, and the junction held 6 bases outside the gene matches. As DNA, the CDR3 is TGTGCCAGTAGTAACCCGGGACAGCAGAACACTGAAGCTTTCTTT. Translated, it gives CASSNPGQQNTEAFF.

J is TRBJ1-5 and V is TRBV19, with 10 bases identical to TRBD1. J was trimmed by 6 bases and V by 6 bases; bases with no gene match: 20. This CDR3 region has 19 residues. Germline V lookup: CDR1 LNHDA, CDR2 SQIVND (reference sequence). DNA of the CDR3: TGTGCCAGTAGACGGTCTCGATCAGCTGAGGGACAGGGGAGTCAGCCCCAGCATTTT. Its translation: CASRRSRSAEGQGSQPQHF. Full variable domain (remainder filled in from reference TRBV19 and TRBJ1-5): DGGITQSPKYLFRKEGQNVTLSCEQNLNHDAMYWYRQDPGQGLRLIYYSQIVNDFQKGDIAEGYSVSREKKESFPLTVTSAQKNPTAFYLCASRRSRSAEGQGSQPQHFGDGTRLSIL.

The chain recombines TRBV19 with TRBJ2-2; 11 nucleotides agree with TRBD1. V gave up 9 bases and J gave up 5 bases; unmatched junction bases: 5. Germline V gene lookup returns CDR1 LNHDA and CDR2 SQIVND (reference sequence). The CDR3 has 14 amino acids. The CDR3 reads CASLGQGATGELFF. DNA for the CDR3: TGTGCCAGCTTAGGACAGGGGGCGACCGGGGAGCTGTTTTTT. Supplemented by reference TRBV19 and TRBJ2-2, the full variable domain reads DGGITQSPKYLFRKEGQNVTLSCEQNLNHDAMYWYRQDPGQGLRLIYYSQIVNDFQKGDIAEGYSVSREKKESFPLTVTSAQKNPTAFYLCASLGQGATGELFFGEGSRLTVL.

This rearrangement joins TRBV2 to TRBJ1-1; D gene ambiguous. The CDR3 is 14 residues long. Per the germline V gene, CDR1 is SNHLY and CDR2 is FYNNEI. Between the trimmed V and J ends, which lost 4 bases and 8 bases, there was a span of 17 bases. For the CDR3, the DNA is TGTGCCAGCAGTGGTGGTATCGTCGGGGAGGAAGCTTTCTTT. Amino acids: CASSGGIVGEEAFF.

The V gene is TRBV28, the J gene TRBJ1-4, with 8 bases identical to TRBD1. Per the germline V gene, CDR1 is MDHEN and CDR2 is SYDVKM. Trimming cost V 5 bases and J 1 base; bases outside gene matches: 3. The CDR3 contains 15 residues. This CDR3 reads CASSRDRGTNEKLFF. The CDR3 region has the DNA TGTGCCAGCAGTCGCGACAGGGGAACTAATGAAAAACTGTTTTTT.

The V call is TRBV11-2, the J call TRBJ1-1; 8 bases map to TRBD1. Trimming took 3 bases from V and 4 from J; bases not matched to a gene: 7. CDR3 length: 15 residues. Germline V lookup: CDR1 SGHAT, CDR2 FQNNGV. CDR3 sequence (DNA): TGTGCCAGCAGCTTCGGGACAGGAGGGATCACTGAAGCTTTCTTT. The encoded protein is CASSFGTGGITEAFF.

This clone was seen once. At the DNA level, this CDR3 is encoded by other sequences in the same sample as well. The CDR3 DNA follows: TGCAGCGTTGTCACCGGGACAGGGTCCTACGAGCAGTACTTC. Encoded protein: CSVVTGTGSYEQYF. This chain joins TRBV29-1 and TRBJ2-7, with 9 bases matching TRBD1. This CDR3 is 14 amino acids long. Germline trimming cut 4 bases from V and 1 base from J; bases unmatched to any gene: 5. CDR1 is SQVTM, CDR2 ANQGSEA, per germline.

The J gene is TRBJ1-4, the V gene TRBV11-2; no firm D call. CDR3 length: 14 amino acids. V lost 5 bases to trimming and J lost 8 bases, with 15 bases between them. CDR1 and CDR2 from the germline V gene are SGHAT and FQNNGV. As DNA, the CDR3 is TGTGCCAGCAGCCGTGCGGTACTTCCCGAAAAACTGTTTTTT. Its translation is CASSRAVLPEKLFF.

This clone was observed a few times. V gene TRBV4-3 combines with J gene TRBJ1-2; D is unresolved. Trimming cost V 1 base and J 0 bases, with 12 bases left between them. The CDR3 is 16 amino acids. Per germline, CDR1 LGHNA and CDR2 YSLEER. Here the CDR3 reads CASSQVPSVTNYGYTF. DNA of the CDR3: TGCGCCAGCAGCCAAGTGCCGTCAGTTACTAACTATGGCTACACCTTC.

The chain recombines TRBV3-1 (or the pseudogene TRBV3-2) with TRBJ1-4; 12 nucleotides line up with TRBD1. With 5 bases clipped from V and 8 bases from J, the junction kept 3 bases outside the gene matches. CDR1 is LGHDT and CDR2 is YNNKEL in the germline V gene (reference sequence). This CDR3 is 14 amino acids long. The CDR3 DNA reads as TGTGCCAGCAGCAAGGGACAGGGGGCGGAAAAACTGTTTTTT. It specifies CASSKGQGAEKLFF.

The chain links TRBV5-1 to TRBJ2-3; 8 positions match TRBD2. Germline loops: CDR1 SGHRS, CDR2 YFSETQ. This CDR3 has 15 residues. V was pared by 0 bases and J by 2 bases, with 2 bases of the junction left unmatched. The CDR3 spells CASSLVSGVTDTQYF. CDR3 nucleotide sequence: TGCGCCAGCAGCTTGGTTAGCGGGGTCACAGATACGCAGTATTTT.

This chain connects TRBV5-4 to TRBJ2-7, with D maybe TRBD1 (5 bases). The germline V gene has CDR1 SGHNT and CDR2 YYREEE (reference sequence). The CDR3 runs to 14 residues. V was trimmed by 2 bases and J by 3 bases, leaving 12 bases between them. CDR3 amino acids: CASSFDGANYEQYF. The CDR3 DNA reads TGTGCCAGCAGCTTCGATGGGGCGAACTACGAGCAGTACTTC.